These 25 T cell receptor beta chains came from one sample sequenced in a study of cytomegalovirus exposure and HLA in healthy donors. Researchers ran the PCR with 60 Vbeta and 13 Jbeta primers. Assay: immunoSEQ multiplex PCR; the TCRdb copy retains only in-frame clones and omits some. The table lists fewer than 200,000 clones, approximately 81% of them singletons. The sample taken for sequencing was PBMCs. These receptors were taken from a man aged 25-45 years in good health and CMV-seronegative.

V and J are TRBV28 and TRBJ1-6, with a weak D call TRBD1 (5 bases). Germline lookup yields CDR1 MDHEN and CDR2 SYDVKM. The CDR3 loop spans 13 amino acids. With 6 bases removed from V and 6 bases from J, the gap between germline ends came to 9 bases. The CDR3 sequence: CASRTDINSPLHF. The DNA for the CDR3 is TGTGCCAGCAGGACAGATATTAATTCACCCCTCCACTTT.

The J gene is TRBJ1-1, the V gene TRBV4-3; TRBD1 agrees at 8 bases. Germline V gene lookup returns CDR1 LGHNA and CDR2 YSLEER. CDR3 size: 16 residues. The ends lost 3 bases at V and 8 bases at J; junction bases unmatched: 14. The CDR3 region is CASSHARDRHLREAFF. In DNA form, the CDR3 reads TGCGCCAGCAGCCATGCCCGGGACAGGCACCTTCGAGAAGCTTTCTTT.

This clone showed up just a few times. The chain carries TRBV29-1 and TRBJ1-1; D is undetermined. Trimming pared 2 bases from V and 5 bases from J, leaving 9 bases between. CDR1 and CDR2 from the germline V gene are SQVTM and ANQGSEA. The CDR3 runs 12 residues. Here the CDR3 reads CSVEYRGTEAFF. The CDR3 bases are TGCAGCGTTGAATATCGAGGGACTGAAGCTTTCTTT.

The V gene is TRBV5-6, the J gene TRBJ2-5; 11 nucleotides align to TRBD2. The J call may not be correct, given that the DNA end is closer to TRBJ2-7. Germline V gene lookup returns CDR1 SGHDT and CDR2 YYEEEE. The CDR3 is 16 residues long. The CDR3 bases are TGTGCCAGCAGCTCCCGGGGACTAGCGGTCTTATACGAGCAGTACTTC. It is translated as CASSSRGLAVLYEQYF.

V and J are TRBV6-5 and TRBJ1-1; TRBD1 agrees at 8 bases. The CDR3 spans 14 residues. With 6 bases clipped from V and 2 bases from J, the junction kept 5 bases outside the gene matches. Germline lookup yields CDR1 MNHEY and CDR2 SVGAGI. In DNA, the CDR3 is TGTGCCAGCAGGTGGACAGGGATTAACACTGAAGCTTTCTTT. It specifies CASRWTGINTEAFF.

This chain connects TRBV28 to TRBJ1-4, with 11 bases fitting TRBD1. V was clipped by 6 bases and J by 7 bases; unmatched bases: 4. This CDR3 has 14 amino acids. Germline CDR1 is MDHEN and CDR2 is SYDVKM. The DNA of the CDR3 is TGTGCCAGCAGACGGACAGGGGGCAGTGAAAAACTGTTTTTT. It is translated as CASRRTGGSEKLFF.

Only a few counts were recorded for this clone. The chain's CDR3 is CSAPMTYEQYF. CDR3 bases: TGCAGTGCGCCTATGACCTACGAGCAGTACTTC. This chain joins TRBV20-1 and TRBJ2-7; D remains ambiguous. In germline, CDR1 is DFQATT, CDR2 SNEGSKA (reference sequence). The CDR3 runs to 11 residues. V lost 6 bases and J 2 bases, leaving 8 bases between the germline ends.

V is TRBV29-1 and J is TRBJ2-5; 7 bases map to TRBD2. Germline lookup yields CDR1 SQVTM and CDR2 ANQGSEA. Unmatched junction bases numbered 8, after V lost 5 bases and J lost 5 bases. The CDR3 runs 13 residues. The CDR3 sequence is CSVYGLVLETQYF. In DNA, the CDR3 is TGCAGCGTTTACGGACTAGTACTGGAGACCCAGTACTTC.

The CDR3 coding sequence is TGTGCCAGCAGCCAGGACAGGCGAAACACTGAAGCTTTCTTT. Its translation: CASSQDRRNTEAFF. The V call is TRBV7-2, the J call TRBJ1-1; 7 bases align to TRBD1. The CDR3 length is 14 residues. V was clipped by 5 bases and J by 2 bases; unmatched bases: 5. Looked up from germline, CDR1 is SGHTA and CDR2 is FQGNSA.

The chain employs TRBV7-3 and TRBJ2-3; a weak D match, TRBD2 (5 bases). Germline loops: CDR1 SGHTA, CDR2 FQGTGA. This CDR3 spans 14 amino acids. The germline V and J ends were trimmed by 1 base and 8 bases, with 13 bases remaining between them. The CDR3 reads CASSLRVASGTQYF. The CDR3 DNA follows: TGTGCCAGCAGCTTAAGGGTAGCGTCTGGTACGCAGTATTTT.

The sample holds a few counts of this clone. The gene calls are TRBV7-6 and TRBJ1-3; D may be TRBD1 (6 bases). The germline V gene encodes CDR1 SGHVS and CDR2 FNYEAQ. The CDR3 loop spans 16 amino acids. Trimming removed 1 base from V and 0 bases from J, with 10 bases in between. The CDR3 coding sequence is TGTGCCAGCAGCTTAGGGCAGGGGTTCTCTGGAAACACCATATATTTT. Its translation is CASSLGQGFSGNTIYF.

The CDR3 sequence is CASRGMDTEAFF. The CDR3 nucleotides are TGTGCCAGTAGGGGTATGGACACTGAAGCTTTCTTT. The chain is built from TRBV28 and TRBJ1-1, with a weak D call TRBD1 (5 bases). Germline CDR1 MDHEN, CDR2 SYDVKM. The CDR3 spans 12 residues. V gave up 9 bases and J gave up 3 bases, with 11 bases separating them.

V and J are TRBV27 and TRBJ1-2; TRBD1 matches at 9 bases. The CDR3 has 13 amino acids. CDR1 is MNHEY and CDR2 is SMNVEV in the germline V gene (reference sequence). V shed 10 bases, J shed 4 bases, and the junction held 7 bases outside the gene matches. The CDR3 here is CANKDRGRYGYTF. The DNA for the CDR3 is TGTGCCAACAAGGACAGGGGTCGCTATGGCTACACCTTC.

The chain employs TRBV5-4 and TRBJ1-2, with D maybe TRBD1 (5 bases). The V gene's germline CDR1 is SGHNT and CDR2 YYREEE (reference sequence). The V end was cut by 3 bases, the J end by 4 bases, with 13 bases between. The CDR3 sequence is 14 residues long. CDR3 residues: CASSYNRDFYGYTF. The CDR3 nucleotides are TGTGCCAGCAGCTACAACCGGGACTTCTATGGCTACACCTTC.

Comments on this clone: Germline is not matched at one junction end, which may reflect a read error. The V gene is TRBV7-9, the J gene TRBJ1-2, with D unclear. The CDR3 is 14 residues long. Per the germline V gene, CDR1 is SEHNR and CDR2 is FQNEAQ (reference sequence). This chain's CDR3 is CSSSLLPTEDGYTF. CDR3 DNA sequence: TGTTCCAGCAGCTTATTACCGACCGAGGATGGCTACACCTTC.

In this sample, this clone turned up once. The chain joins TRBV4-3 to TRBJ2-7; 7 bases are shared with TRBD2. CDR1 is LGHNA, CDR2 YSLEER, per germline. After removal of 4 bases from V and 7 bases from J, the junction contained 10 bases not matched to a gene. CDR3 length equals 14 residues. CDR3 nucleotides: TGCGCCAGCAGCCGCCGGGGAGGGCCGGATGAGCAGTACTTC. Protein product: CASSRRGGPDEQYF.

The rearrangement links TRBV2 to TRBJ1-4; TRBD1 matches at 8 bases. V was pared by 7 bases and J by 10 bases, with 8 bases of the junction left unmatched. This CDR3 contains 13 residues. Germline CDR1 reads SNHLY; CDR2 reads FYNNEI. The CDR3 loop is CASIGQGAGKLFF. In DNA form, the CDR3 reads TGTGCCAGCATTGGGCAGGGGGCAGGAAAACTGTTTTTT.

The CDR3 loop reads CASSKRAGATDTQYF. The CDR3, as DNA: TGTGCCAGCAGCAAGAGGGCGGGGGCCACAGATACGCAGTATTTT. The chain recombines TRBV6-4 with TRBJ2-3, with D possibly being TRBD2 (7 bases). Between the trimmed V and J ends, which lost 6 bases and 2 bases, there was a span of 15 bases. Germline lookup yields CDR1 MRHNA and CDR2 SNTAGT. The CDR3 has 15 amino acids.

This clone was detected once. The CDR3 is CASSLGGAGETDTQYF. The CDR3 nucleotides read TGTGCCAGCAGCTTGGGTGGAGCGGGAGAAACAGATACGCAGTATTTT. The chain has TRBV5-6 and TRBJ2-3; TRBD2 matches 8 bases. The germline CDR1 and CDR2 sequences are SGHDT and YYEEEE. Losses at the gene ends were 0 bases for V and 3 bases for J; bases not matched to a gene: 6. This CDR3 is 16 amino acids long.

The genes are TRBV5-4 and TRBJ1-3; D unclear. CDR1 and CDR2 (germline): SGHNT, YYREEE (reference sequence). CDR3 length: 15 amino acids. V lost 4 bases and J lost 2, with 13 bases in between. The CDR3 here is CASSAGAGAGNTIYF. CDR3 nucleotides: TGTGCCAGCAGCGCGGGTGCTGGGGCTGGAAACACCATATATTTT. Full variable domain (outside the CDR3, taken from reference TRBV5-4 and TRBJ1-3): ETGVTQSPTHLIKTRGQQVTLRCSSQSGHNTVSWYQQALGQGPQFIFQYYREEENGRGNFPPRFSGLQFPNYSSELNVNALELDDSALYLCASSAGAGAGNTIYFGEGSWLTVV.

This chain connects TRBV2 to TRBJ1-1; unclear D gene. The CDR3 spans 14 residues. Germline V gene lookup returns CDR1 SNHLY and CDR2 FYNNEI. Trimming took 2 bases from V and 2 from J, leaving 9 bases between them. The CDR3 region is CASSEFLPNTEAFF. The CDR3, as DNA: TGTGCCAGCAGTGAATTTCTACCCAACACTGAAGCTTTCTTT. Full variable domain (outside the CDR3, taken from reference TRBV2 and TRBJ1-1): EPEVTQTPSHQVTQMGQEVILRCVPISNHLYFYWYRQILGQKVEFLVSFYNNEISEKSEIFDDQFSVERPDGSNFTLKIRSTKLEDSAMYFCASSEFLPNTEAFFGQGTRLTVV.

The genes are TRBV18 and TRBJ2-7; 10 bases are a match to TRBD2. The junction had 5 bases not matched to a gene; V was cut back by 1 base and J by 2 bases. Per germline, CDR1 KGHSH and CDR2 LQKENI. CDR3 size: 16 residues. In nucleotides, the CDR3 is TGTGCCAGCTCACCACTGGAAGCGGGGGGGCCCTACGAGCAGTACTTC. Residues: CASSPLEAGGPYEQYF.

The CDR3 DNA follows: TGTGCCAGCAGCTCCTCCGGGTGGTCCTCGAACACTGAAGCTTTCTTT. It yields the protein CASSSSGWSSNTEAFF. The chain uses TRBV7-8 and TRBJ1-1; D is unclear. V was shortened by 4 bases and J by 1 base, with 16 bases between the two germline ends. Germline-derived CDR1 and CDR2 are SGHVS and FQNEAQ. This CDR3 comprises 16 residues.

This chain uses TRBV30 with TRBJ1-1; 9 positions agree with TRBD1. The CDR3 totals 15 residues. The V gene end was trimmed by 0 bases and the J gene end by 4 bases; junction bases not matched to a gene: 6. CDR1 is GTSNPN and CDR2 is SVGIG in the germline V gene (reference sequence). The CDR3 here is CAWSVDRGYGTEAFF. The CDR3 bases are TGTGCCTGGAGTGTAGACAGGGGGTACGGCACTGAAGCTTTCTTT.

This rearrangement joins TRBV15 to TRBJ2-1, with 8 bases aligning to TRBD1. Germline V gives CDR1 LNHNV, CDR2 YYDKDF (reference sequence). This CDR3 is 16 amino acids long. V lost 0 bases and J lost 7; bases outside the gene matches: 8. The DNA of the CDR3 is TGTGCCACCAGCAGAGAAACAGGGGGAATAGTGAATGAGCAGTTCTTC. Its translation is CATSRETGGIVNEQFF.